Reported below is one T cell receptor beta chain. No antigen is known for it. Vbeta (60) and Jbeta (13) primers were used in the PCR. Sequencing used immunoSEQ multiplex PCR; TCRdb keeps in-frame clones, though not all of them. There are over 200,000 clones in the sample; approximately 84% occur only once, and approximately 0.62% lies in the top ten. The data belong to a study of cytomegalovirus exposure and HLA in healthy donors. Study-level points and caveats: The study flagged about 150 TCR beta chains as cytomegalovirus-associated. The availability of immune exposure information extended only to CMV serostatus. Previous analysis showed most TCR beta V segments were productive about 87% or about 30% of the time. In vitro confirmation showed three CMV-associated chains to be CMV antigen specific.

This CDR3 contains 19 residues. The germline V gene has CDR1 SGDLS and CDR2 YYNGEE. V was pared by 0 bases and J by 0 bases, with 11 bases of the junction left unmatched. This chain links TRBV9 with TRBJ2-3; 9 bases are a match to TRBD1. This receptor was identified in a woman in her 40s in good health and CMV-seronegative. The sequencing input was PBMCs. The CDR3 bases are TGTGCCAGCAGCGTAGCGGGGACACGGGACAGGGTGAGCACAGATACGCAGTATTTT. Residues: CASSVAGTRDRVSTDTQYF.